This passage covers 9 T cell receptor beta chains from one sample sequenced in a study of ipilimumab plus nivolumab after autologous stem cell transplantation. Using immunoSEQ multiplex PCR, the repertoire was profiled, and TCRdb retains in-frame clones only, with some absent. The data hold 15,000 to 20,000 clones, with 75% to 85% observed a single time. This specimen consisted of PBMCs, obtained in a trial of ipilimumab plus nivolumab as post-transplant consolidation. Every receptor here comes from a male donor with diffuse large B-cell lymphoma.

This clone was seen only a few times. V usage is TRBV7-2 and J usage is TRBJ1-3; tentatively, D is TRBD1 (6 bases). Germline V gene data show CDR1 as SGHTA and CDR2 as FQGNSA. V gave up 1 base and J gave up 6 bases, with 10 bases separating them. This CDR3 region has 14 residues. The CDR3 coding sequence is TGTGCCAGCAGCTTAGAAAGGGGGGAAAACACCATATATTTT. Translation: CASSLERGENTIYF.

V is TRBV6-1 and J is TRBJ2-2; D uncertain. V shed 6 bases and J shed 3 bases, with 14 bases lying between them. Germline V lookup: CDR1 MNHNS, CDR2 SASEGT. The CDR3 covers 15 residues. CDR3 nucleotide sequence: TGTGCCAGCAGAGGACCCGTCCGGGACACCGGGGAGCTGTTTTTT. Translated, it gives CASRGPVRDTGELFF.

This clone showed up just a few times. The V and J genes are TRBV19 and TRBJ1-2; perhaps TRBD1 as D (6 bases). Trimming took 8 bases from V and 4 from J, leaving 20 bases between them. This CDR3 spans 15 amino acids. CDR1 LNHDA and CDR2 SQIVND come from the germline V gene (reference sequence). CDR3 region: CASLGQLTSTYGYTF. In DNA, the CDR3 is TGTGCCAGTCTCGGACAGCTCACTTCTACCTATGGCTACACCTTC.

This clone appeared once. The chain combines TRBV30 with TRBJ2-7; perhaps TRBD2 as D (5 bases). V dropped 4 bases and J dropped 2 bases, with 24 bases sitting between them. Germline V gives CDR1 GTSNPN, CDR2 SVGIG (reference sequence). The CDR3 is 17 amino acids. CDR3 amino acids: CAWTFGVGTSTTYEQYF. CDR3 bases: TGTGCCTGGACCTTCGGGGTGGGAACTTCCACCACCTACGAGCAGTACTTC.

The J gene is TRBJ1-1, the V gene TRBV7-9; D unresolved. V dropped 5 bases and J dropped 4 bases, with 14 bases sitting between them. The CDR3 consists of 14 residues. The germline V gene has CDR1 SEHNR and CDR2 FQNEAQ (reference sequence). CDR3 sequence reads: CASSPFEGITEAFF. Written as DNA, the CDR3 is TGTGCCAGCAGCCCATTTGAGGGTATCACTGAAGCTTTCTTT.

The rearrangement links TRBV5-1 to TRBJ1-1, with a tentative D call TRBD1 (5 bases). The V end lost 4 bases, the J end lost 4 bases, and 14 bases lay between the germline ends. Germline V gives CDR1 SGHRS, CDR2 YFSETQ. This CDR3 spans 14 amino acids. CDR3 protein: CASSGPGTGTEAFF. The CDR3 region has the DNA TGCGCCAGCAGCGGTCCGGGGACTGGCACTGAAGCTTTCTTT.

This rearrangement joins TRBV29-1 to TRBJ2-5; the D call may be TRBD1 or TRBD2 (6 bases each). CDR3 size: 15 residues. V was shortened by 3 bases and J by 2 bases, with 16 bases between the two germline ends. From germline, CDR1 is SQVTM and CDR2 ANQGSEA. Here the CDR3 DNA reads TGCAGCGTTGATGTTCGGGGGCTGGGACAAGAGACCCAGTACTTC. Protein: CSVDVRGLGQETQYF.

The rearrangement joins TRBV19 to TRBJ1-4; tentative D call: TRBD1 (5 bases). CDR1 is LNHDA, CDR2 SQIVND, per germline (reference sequence). CDR3 length: 14 residues. Trimming stripped 4 bases from V and 7 bases from J, with 13 bases between. The CDR3 bases are TGTGCCAGTAGTAACCAGGGCCGGAGTGAAAAACTGTTTTTT. Its translation: CASSNQGRSEKLFF.

This clone turned up a few times. The chain joins TRBV5-5 to TRBJ1-1; 7 nucleotides match TRBD1. Trimming cost V 1 base and J 5 bases; bases outside gene matches: 5. The length of the CDR3 is 14 residues. Germline CDR1 is SGHKS and CDR2 is YYEKEE (reference sequence). Here the CDR3 reads CASSLTPQGTEAFF. Here the CDR3 DNA reads TGTGCCAGCAGCTTGACTCCACAGGGGACTGAAGCTTTCTTT. The full variable domain, completed using reference TRBV5-5 and TRBJ1-1, is DAGVTQSPTHLIKTRGQQVTLRCSPISGHKSVSWYQQVLGQGPQFIFQYYEKEERGRGNFPDRFSARQFPNYSSELNVNALLLGDSALYLCASSLTPQGTEAFFGQGTRLTVV.